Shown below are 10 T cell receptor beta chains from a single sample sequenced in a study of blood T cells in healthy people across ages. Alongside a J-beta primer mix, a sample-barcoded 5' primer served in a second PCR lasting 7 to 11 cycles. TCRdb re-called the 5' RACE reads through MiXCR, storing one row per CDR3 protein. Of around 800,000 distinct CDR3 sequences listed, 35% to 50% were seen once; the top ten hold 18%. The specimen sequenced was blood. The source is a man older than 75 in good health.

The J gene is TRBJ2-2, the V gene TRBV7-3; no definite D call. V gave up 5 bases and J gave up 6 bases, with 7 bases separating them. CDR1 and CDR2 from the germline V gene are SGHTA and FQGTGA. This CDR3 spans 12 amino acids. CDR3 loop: CASSPQPGELFF. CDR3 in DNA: TGTGCCAGCAGCCCCCAACCCGGGGAGCTGTTTTTT.

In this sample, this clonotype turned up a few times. The CDR3 DNA sequence: TGCAGCGCCCCGAAAGGCAGCGGGGGAACCTACAATGAGCAGTTCTTC. Encoded protein: CSAPKGSGGTYNEQFF. The rearrangement joins TRBV29-1 to TRBJ2-1; 8 nucleotides match TRBD2. The CDR3 has 16 residues. Germline-derived CDR1 and CDR2 are SQVTM and ANQGSEA. The J segment lost 2 bases and the V segment lost 7 bases, leaving 13 bases of the junction unmatched.

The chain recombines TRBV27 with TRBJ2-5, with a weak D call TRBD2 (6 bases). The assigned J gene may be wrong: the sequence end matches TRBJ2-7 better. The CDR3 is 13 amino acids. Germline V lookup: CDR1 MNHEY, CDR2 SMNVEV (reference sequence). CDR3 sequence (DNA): TGTGCCAGCAGTCCTCTATCACTAGCCGAGCAGTACTTC. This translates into CASSPLSLAEQYF.

CDR3 loop: CASSLSATHHGYTF. CDR3 coding DNA: TGTGCCAGCAGTTTATCGGCCACACATCACGGCTACACCTTC. The chain employs TRBV12-3 or TRBV12-4 and TRBJ1-2; D remains unclear. Trimming left V 2 bases short and J 8 bases short, with 15 bases between. CDR3 length equals 14 residues.

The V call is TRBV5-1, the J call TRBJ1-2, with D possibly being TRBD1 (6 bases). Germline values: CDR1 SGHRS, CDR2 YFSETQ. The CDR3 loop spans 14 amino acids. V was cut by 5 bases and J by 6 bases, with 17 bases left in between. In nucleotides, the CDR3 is TGCGCCAGCAGACCCCAAGCAGGGGCGAATGGCTACACCTTC. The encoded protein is CASRPQAGANGYTF.

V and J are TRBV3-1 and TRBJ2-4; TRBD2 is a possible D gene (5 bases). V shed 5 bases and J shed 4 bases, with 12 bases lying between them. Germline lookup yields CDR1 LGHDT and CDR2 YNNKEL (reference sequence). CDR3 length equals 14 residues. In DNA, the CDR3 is TGTGCCAGCAGCGAGAGGACGGGAAAAAACATTCAGTACTTC. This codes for CASSERTGKNIQYF.

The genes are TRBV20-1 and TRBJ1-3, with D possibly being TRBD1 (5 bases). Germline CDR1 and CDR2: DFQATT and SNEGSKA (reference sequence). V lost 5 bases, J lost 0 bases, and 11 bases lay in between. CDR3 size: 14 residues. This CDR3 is CSASFGGSGNTIYF. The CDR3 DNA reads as TGCAGTGCTTCTTTCGGGGGCTCTGGAAACACCATATATTTT.

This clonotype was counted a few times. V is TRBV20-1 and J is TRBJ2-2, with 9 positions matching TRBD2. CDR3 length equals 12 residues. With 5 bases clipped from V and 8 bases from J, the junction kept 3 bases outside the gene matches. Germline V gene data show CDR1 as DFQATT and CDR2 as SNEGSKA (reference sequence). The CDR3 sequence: CSASGLAGELFF. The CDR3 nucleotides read TGCAGTGCTTCAGGACTAGCGGGGGAGCTGTTTTTT.

The CDR3 DNA sequence: TGTGCCACCAGACTAGCGGGGAGCTCCTACAATGAGCAGTTCTTC. Protein product: CATRLAGSSYNEQFF. The chain uses TRBV15 and TRBJ2-1, with TRBD2 identical over 10 bases. The CDR3 runs to 15 residues. V was clipped by 6 bases and J by 0 bases; unmatched bases: 2. Germline V gene sequence: CDR1 LNHNV, CDR2 YYDKDF (reference sequence).

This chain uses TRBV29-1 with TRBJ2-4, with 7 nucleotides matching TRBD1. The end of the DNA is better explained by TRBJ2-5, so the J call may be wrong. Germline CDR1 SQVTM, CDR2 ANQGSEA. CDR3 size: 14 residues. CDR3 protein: CSAAFGTVRETQYF. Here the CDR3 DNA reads TGCAGCGCTGCCTTTGGGACAGTACGAGAGACCCAGTACTTC.